The clone carrying this T cell receptor beta chain was observed a handful of times. The antigen remains unidentified. Germline V gene data show CDR1 as GTSNPN and CDR2 as SVGIG (reference sequence). The germline V and J ends were trimmed by 5 bases and 5 bases, with 10 bases remaining between them. The CDR3 is 13 amino acids. In each sample, at least 6.5 million PBMCs were isolated. Extractions gave at least 5.5 micrograms of total RNA per sample. These data are taken from a study of blood T cells in healthy people across ages. Study conclusions and caveats: Per million T cells, TCR beta diversity dropped about linearly as age rose. Conclusively comparing naive with antigen-experienced cells was impossible with unsorted PBMCs.

The authors ran a second PCR of 7 to 11 cycles using a sample-barcoded 5' primer and a J-beta primer mix. TCRdb recomputed calls from the 5' RACE reads with MiXCR, one row per CDR3 protein. The sample records hundreds of thousands of distinct CDR3 sequences, about a third being singletons. Sample: blood. The TCR sequence derives from a woman of 80 years or more in good health. J is TRBJ2-6 and V is TRBV30; no definite D call. The CDR3 spells CAWSGLRANVLTF. Here the CDR3 DNA reads TGTGCCTGGTCCGGGCTACGGGCCAACGTCCTGACTTTC.